The next 19 T cell receptor beta chains were all read from a single sample in a study of blood T cell repertoires in COVID-19. This table comes from immunoSEQ multiplex PCR, and its TCRdb copy is limited to in-frame clones, with some not included. This sample has about 180,000 clones, with roughly 88% found just once. The sequenced sample consisted of peripheral blood. These receptors were obtained from a woman in her twenties or thirties with acute or convalescent COVID-19.

CDR3 in DNA: TGTGCCGCCTCTAGCGGGAGTAGGGTTACCGGGGAGCTGTTTTTT. Protein: CAASSGSRVTGELFF. This rearrangement joins TRBV15 to TRBJ2-2; 10 bases align to TRBD2. V lost 11 bases, J lost 5 bases, and 11 bases stayed unmatched. Germline CDR1 and CDR2: LNHNV and YYDKDF (reference sequence). The length of the CDR3 is 15 residues.

The gene calls are TRBV20-1 and TRBJ2-1; D ambiguous. The CDR3 has 15 amino acids. V lost 3 bases and J lost 0, with 12 bases in between. Germline V gene lookup returns CDR1 DFQATT and CDR2 SNEGSKA (reference sequence). CDR3 nucleotide sequence: TGCAGTGCTAGTAGCCCTTTGAGCTCCTACAATGAGCAGTTCTTC. It specifies CSASSPLSSYNEQFF.

A few counts support this clone. This rearrangement joins TRBV29-1 to TRBJ1-2; D unclear. Deletions cut 4 bases from V and 4 bases from J, with 13 bases between. Germline V gene sequence: CDR1 SQVTM, CDR2 ANQGSEA. The CDR3 spans 13 residues. This chain's CDR3 is CSVGLEDTYGYTF. The CDR3 region has the DNA TGCAGCGTTGGCTTGGAGGATACCTATGGCTACACCTTC.

A single count supports this clone. The chain's CDR3 is CASSPGGISPKLFF. The CDR3 DNA reads TGTGCCAGCAGCCCCGGCGGCATCAGTCCAAAACTGTTTTTT. The rearrangement joins TRBV9 to TRBJ1-4; D gene ambiguous. Looked up from germline, CDR1 is SGDLS and CDR2 is YYNGEE. The CDR3 is made up of 14 amino acids. Trimming removed 4 bases at V and 10 bases at J, with 17 bases between.

V and J are TRBV5-1 and TRBJ2-1; possible D gene TRBD2, 6 bases. Germline V gene sequence: CDR1 SGHRS, CDR2 YFSETQ. The CDR3 is 15 residues long. Trimming pared 7 bases from V and 6 bases from J, leaving 20 bases between. Written as DNA, the CDR3 is TGCGCCAGCCGTTTGTTAGCGGCAGGCCTCAATGAGCAGTTCTTC. Its translation: CASRLLAAGLNEQFF.

The chain is built from TRBV6-5 and TRBJ2-7; 7 bases line up with TRBD1. V gave up 7 bases and J gave up 3 bases; unmatched junction bases: 12. Germline V CDR1 and CDR2: MNHEY, SVGAGI. The CDR3 is 15 amino acids. DNA of the CDR3: TGTGCCAGCACTAGACAGGGAGTTGACTTCTACGAGCAGTACTTC. Translated, it gives CASTRQGVDFYEQYF.

This clone was seen once. Other DNA sequences in the same sample also yield this CDR3. The chain couples TRBV2 to TRBJ2-7, with a tentative D call TRBD2 (5 bases). This CDR3 region has 13 residues. Trimming left V 6 bases short and J 0 bases short, with 9 bases between. Germline V gene data show CDR1 as SNHLY and CDR2 as FYNNEI. CDR3 amino acids: CASSGGSSYEQYF. The CDR3, as DNA: TGTGCCAGCAGCGGAGGATCCTCCTACGAGCAGTACTTC.

The gene calls are TRBV5-1 and TRBJ1-4; the match to TRBD1 covers 10 bases. Germline V CDR1 and CDR2: SGHRS, YFSETQ. V trimming: 7 bases; J trimming: 7 bases; junction bases outside the gene matches: 10. CDR3 size: 15 residues. CDR3 sequence: CASSPGGQGIEKLFF. CDR3 in DNA: TGCGCCAGCTCCCCGGGGGGACAGGGGATTGAAAAACTGTTTTTT.

The chain joins TRBV10-2 to TRBJ1-5; TRBD1 is a possible D gene (5 bases). This CDR3 has 14 amino acids. V lost 3 bases and J lost 6, with 12 bases in between. CDR1 WSHSY and CDR2 SAAADI come from the germline V gene. CDR3 DNA sequence: TGCGCCAGCAGTGAAAAGGGCGGGGGTCAGCCCCAGCATTTT. Translation gives CASSEKGGGQPQHF.

The gene calls are TRBV12-5 and TRBJ2-3, with D possibly matching TRBD1 (5 bases). The CDR3 sequence is 13 residues long. Trimming pared 6 bases from V and 1 base from J, leaving 8 bases between. Germline values: CDR1 LGHNT, CDR2 FRNRAP. The CDR3 DNA is TGTGCTAGTGGGATGGGGCGCACAGATACGCAGTATTTT. The encoded protein is CASGMGRTDTQYF.

This clone was detected only once. The V gene is TRBV12-5, the J gene TRBJ2-1, with D possibly matching TRBD2 (5 bases). The V end lost 1 base, the J end lost 4 bases, and 14 bases lay between the germline ends. Looked up from germline, CDR1 is LGHNT and CDR2 is FRNRAP. This CDR3 has 16 residues. In nucleotides, the CDR3 is TGTGCTAGTGGTTTGGGACCCGAGCGGAAATACAATGAGCAGTTCTTC. Translation gives CASGLGPERKYNEQFF.

The V call is TRBV11-2, the J call TRBJ1-5; 7 bases line up with TRBD1. CDR3 size: 14 residues. CDR1 is SGHAT and CDR2 is FQNNGV in the germline V gene. V lost 4 bases and J lost 2; bases outside the gene matches: 2. In DNA form, the CDR3 reads TGTGCCAGCAGCTCCGGACAGGGCAATCAGCCCCAGCATTTT. This gives the protein CASSSGQGNQPQHF.

The chain has TRBV29-1 and TRBJ2-7; no firm D call. V was clipped by 5 bases and J by 3 bases, with 5 bases between them. The CDR3 spans 10 residues. Germline CDR1 is SQVTM and CDR2 is ANQGSEA. The CDR3 bases are TGCAGCGTTTCAGACTACGAGCAGTACTTC. It codes for CSVSDYEQYF.

The genes are TRBV28 and TRBJ2-7, with D unclear. The germline V and J ends were trimmed by 7 bases and 4 bases, with 11 bases remaining between them. CDR1 MDHEN and CDR2 SYDVKM come from the germline V gene. The CDR3 is made up of 12 amino acids. The CDR3 DNA sequence: TGTGCCAGCACGTCCCGTATTTACGAGCAGTACTTC. It specifies CASTSRIYEQYF.

V is TRBV7-2 and J is TRBJ2-7, with 9 bases lining up with TRBD2. The CDR3 runs 15 residues. Trimming cost V 5 bases and J 3 bases; bases outside gene matches: 8. Germline values: CDR1 SGHTA, CDR2 FQGNSA. The CDR3 here is CASSRGASGIYEQYF. The CDR3 DNA reads TGTGCCAGCAGCAGAGGGGCTAGCGGGATCTACGAGCAGTACTTC.

This clone was detected only once. V gene TRBV5-1 combines with J gene TRBJ2-7; 10 nucleotides agree with TRBD2. Germline V lookup: CDR1 SGHRS, CDR2 YFSETQ. The CDR3 sequence is 15 residues long. V lost 4 bases to trimming and J lost 6 bases; unmatched junction nucleotides: 10. The CDR3 spells CASSAPAGGPSEQYF. As DNA, the CDR3 is TGCGCCAGCAGCGCCCCAGCGGGAGGGCCGAGCGAGCAGTACTTC.

With regard to this clone: Without the conserved terminal phenylalanine or tryptophan, this CDR3 likely stems from a read error. The limits of the CDR3 on the DNA are not certain, so only TCRdb's listed CDR3 is given. V is TRBV14 and J is TRBJ1-3; the table's D call TRBD1 went unverified against the DNA. The CDR3 is 10 residues long, ends included. Germline V lookup: CDR1 SGHDN, CDR2 FVKESK. The CDR3 spells CASSHRDRYL.

This chain connects TRBV30 to TRBJ1-4, with a weak D call TRBD1 (5 bases). Germline lookup yields CDR1 GTSNPN and CDR2 SVGIG (reference sequence). There are 15 residues in the CDR3. V was trimmed by 0 bases and J by 2 bases, leaving 10 bases between them. The CDR3 bases are TGTGCCTGGAGTGTACTGACAGTTACTAATGAAAAACTGTTTTTT. Encoded protein: CAWSVLTVTNEKLFF.

CDR3 amino acids: CAGLAETTYEQYF. CDR3 DNA sequence: TGTGCCGGATTAGCGGAAACCACCTACGAGCAGTACTTC. The chain recombines TRBV2 with TRBJ2-7, with D perhaps TRBD2 (6 bases). Germline V gene data show CDR1 as SNHLY and CDR2 as FYNNEI. Trimming stripped 11 bases from V and 2 bases from J, with 16 bases between. The length of the CDR3 is 13 residues. The whole variable domain, filled in from reference TRBV2 and TRBJ2-7, reads EPEVTQTPSHQVTQMGQEVILRCVPISNHLYFYWYRQILGQKVEFLVSFYNNEISEKSEIFDDQFSVERPDGSNFTLKIRSTKLEDSAMYFCAGLAETTYEQYFGPGTRLTVT.